This T cell receptor (beta chain) was profiled in a study of T cells in Graves' hyperthyroidism and ophthalmopathy. Study in general: Peripheral blood draws took place at initial diagnosis, ahead of any treatment. Study-wide findings and caveats: Researchers report that a 13 V-J model separated ophthalmopathy from stable hyperthyroidism. The model predicted ophthalmopathy a median roughly 6.3 months before onset.

Diagnosis relied on clinical symptoms, serum thyroxine and TRAb, thyroid ultrasound and orbital computed tomography. What was amplified from RNA transcripts were TCR beta CDR3 regions. First-round RT-PCR of the TCR CDR3 relied on the HTBI primer set. One entry per CDR3 protein results from TCRdb running MiXCR on the multiplex PCR reads. The profile covers about 380,000 distinct CDR3 sequences, with around 20% appearing a single time and less than 45% taken by the ten largest. The CDR3 runs 21 residues. J was trimmed by 0 bases and V by 3 bases; bases with no gene match: 18. The germline V gene encodes CDR1 ENHRY and CDR2 SYGVKD. Comments on this clonotype: Its cognate antigen is unknown.

The sequenced sample was blood. The TCR was taken from a man younger than 35 with Graves' ophthalmopathy. The V and J genes are TRBV10-3 and TRBJ2-1; TRBD1 matches at 9 bases. For the CDR3, the DNA is TGTGCCATCAGTGACCAAGTGTCCCGGGACAGGGTATCAAGCTCCTACAATGAGCAGTTCTTC. This encodes CAISDQVSRDRVSSSYNEQFF.